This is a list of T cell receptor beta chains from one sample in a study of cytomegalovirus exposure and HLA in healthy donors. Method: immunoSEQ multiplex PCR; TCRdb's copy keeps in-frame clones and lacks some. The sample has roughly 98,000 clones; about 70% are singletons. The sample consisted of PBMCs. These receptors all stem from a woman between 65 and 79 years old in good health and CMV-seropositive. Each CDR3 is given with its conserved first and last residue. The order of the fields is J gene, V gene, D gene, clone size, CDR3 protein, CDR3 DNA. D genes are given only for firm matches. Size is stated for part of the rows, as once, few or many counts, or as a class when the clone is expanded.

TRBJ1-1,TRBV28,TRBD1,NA,CASSPPRDRVTEAFF,TGTGCCAGCAGTCCGCCCCGGGACAGGGTCACTGAAGCTTTCTTT
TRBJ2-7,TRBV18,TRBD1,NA,CASSGIQGAREQYF,TGTGCCAGCTCAGGAATCCAGGGGGCTAGGGAGCAGTACTTC
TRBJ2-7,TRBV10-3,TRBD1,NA,CAISGGDRPSSEQYF,TGTGCCATCAGTGGAGGGGACAGGCCGTCGAGTGAGCAGTACTTC
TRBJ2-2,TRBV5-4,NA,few,CASSWGQNTGELFF,TGTGCCAGCAGCTGGGGACAGAACACCGGGGAGCTGTTTTTT
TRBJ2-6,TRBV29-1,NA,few,CSVEDPGAGANVLTF,TGCAGCGTTGAAGATCCCGGGGCTGGGGCCAACGTCCTGACTTTC
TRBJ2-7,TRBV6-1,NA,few,CASSGRGGGIYEQYF,TGTGCCAGCAGTGGACGAGGGGGGGGGATCTACGAGCAGTACTTC
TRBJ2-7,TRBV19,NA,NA,CASSIRGSINEQYF,TGTGCCAGTAGTATACGTGGGAGTATTAACGAGCAGTACTTC
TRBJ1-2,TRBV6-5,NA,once,CASSQRAAGGYTF,TGCGCCAGCAGTCAACGTGCGGCAGGGGGCTACACCTTC
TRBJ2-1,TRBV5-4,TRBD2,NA,CASSQTSGSHNEQFF,TGTGCCAGCAGCCAAACTAGCGGGAGCCACAATGAGCAGTTCTTC
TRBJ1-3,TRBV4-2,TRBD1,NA,CASSQDQGDRSGNTIYF,TGTGCCAGCAGCCAAGACCAGGGGGATCGGTCTGGAAACACCATATATTTT
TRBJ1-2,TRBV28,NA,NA,CASSSSGHGYTF,TGTGCCAGCAGTTCCAGCGGTCATGGCTACACCTTC
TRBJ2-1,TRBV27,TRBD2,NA,CASTSGYNEQFF,TGTGCCAGCACTAGCGGCTACAATGAGCAGTTCTTC
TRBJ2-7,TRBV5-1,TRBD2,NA,CASSVGTSGRADEQYF,TGCGCCAGCAGCGTAGGGACTAGCGGGAGGGCGGACGAGCAGTACTTC
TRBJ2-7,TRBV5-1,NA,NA,CASSLTGSSYEQYF,TGCGCCAGCAGCCTAACAGGGAGCTCCTACGAGCAGTACTTC
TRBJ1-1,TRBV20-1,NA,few,CSVPRGTEAFF,TGCAGTGTCCCACGAGGGACTGAAGCTTTCTTT
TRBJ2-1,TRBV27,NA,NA,CASSFGLDNEQFF,TGTGCCAGCAGTTTCGGCCTAGACAATGAGCAGTTCTTC
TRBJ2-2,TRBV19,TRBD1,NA,CASSIDRGSDRALSWLLFF,TGTGCCAGTAGTATAGATCGTGGCTCGGACAGGGCTTTGTCTTGGTTACTGTTTTTT
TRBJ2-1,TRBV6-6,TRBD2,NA,CASTAGRANEQFF,TGTGCCAGCACAGCGGGAAGAGCCAATGAGCAGTTCTTC
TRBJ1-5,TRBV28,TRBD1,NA,CASSPTGAGQPQHF,TGTGCCAGCAGTCCTACAGGGGCTGGTCAGCCCCAGCATTTT
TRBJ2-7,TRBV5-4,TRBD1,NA,CASSSQTGFLYEQYF,TGTGCCAGCAGCTCTCAGACAGGGTTCCTTTACGAGCAGTACTTC
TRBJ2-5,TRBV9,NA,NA,CASSVLSTNQETQYF,TGTGCCAGCAGCGTTCTCTCGACAAACCAAGAGACCCAGTACTTC
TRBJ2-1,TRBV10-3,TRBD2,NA,CAISGGGRFKEGNNEQFF,TGTGCCATCAGTGGGGGGGGGAGGTTTAAAGAGGGAAACAATGAGCAGTTCTTC
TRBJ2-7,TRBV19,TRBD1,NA,CASSSQGVDYEQYF,TGTGCCAGTAGCTCACAGGGGGTAGATTACGAGCAGTACTTC
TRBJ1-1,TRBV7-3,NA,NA,CASKAGRGNTEAFF,TGTGCCAGCAAGGCGGGCAGGGGAAACACTGAAGCTTTCTTT
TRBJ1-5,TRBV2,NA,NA,CASSADWVPGQPQHF,TGTGCCAGCAGTGCCGATTGGGTGCCGGGTCAGCCCCAGCATTTT